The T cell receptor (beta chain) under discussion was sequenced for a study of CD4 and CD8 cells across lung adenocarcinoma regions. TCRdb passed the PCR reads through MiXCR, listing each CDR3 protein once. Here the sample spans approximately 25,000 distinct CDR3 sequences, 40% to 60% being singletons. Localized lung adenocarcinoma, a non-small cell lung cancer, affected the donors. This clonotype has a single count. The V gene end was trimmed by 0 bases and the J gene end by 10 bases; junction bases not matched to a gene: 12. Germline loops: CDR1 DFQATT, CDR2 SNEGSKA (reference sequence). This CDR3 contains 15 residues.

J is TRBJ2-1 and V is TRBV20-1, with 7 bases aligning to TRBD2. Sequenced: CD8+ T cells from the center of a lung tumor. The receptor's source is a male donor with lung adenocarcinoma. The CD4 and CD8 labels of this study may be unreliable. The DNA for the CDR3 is TGCAGTGCTAGAGATTTTCGGGCGGGAGTGGGCGAGCAGTTCTTC. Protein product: CSARDFRAGVGEQFF.